Listed here is a single TCR beta chain. This clonotype occurred a few times. Its antigen target is currently unknown. Within one base of it there is no much larger clone, and no base qualities were kept. V and J are trimmed by 4 bases and 7 bases, and the gene matches miss 7 bases of the junction. The CDR3 has 14 amino acids, counting the end cysteine and phenylalanine. The entry retains the CDR3 DNA only, 42 bases that are in frame from base 1. The germline V gene gives CDR1 as MGHRA and CDR2 as YSYEKL. The entry originates in a study of CD8 T cells in ankylosing spondylitis (TCRdb year 2017). For the wider study: The study set out to find disease-linked TCR variants by profiling T cell receptor beta repertoires in ankylosing spondylitis patients and healthy donors. Peripheral blood was sampled, and synovial fluid was additionally collected from ankylosing spondylitis patients. The full study cohort comprised some 27 ankylosing spondylitis patients and some 100 healthy donors. Overall study outcomes, separate from this receptor: Some of the motif variants had been reported before in the synovial fluid and blood of reactive arthritis patients, a finding that suggests common disease-initiation mechanisms. A TCR beta motif of eight highly homologous amino acid variants appeared characteristic of blood from ankylosing spondylitis patients. Significant enrichment of the disease-linked clones was reported in matched synovial fluid samples from ankylosing spondylitis patients. The disease-linked clones had a CD8+ phenotype and were found at relatively low frequencies in peripheral blood.

Sequenced on an Illumina HiSeq 2500. Quantitative 5'-RACE with molecular barcodes was used to prepare TCR beta libraries. The paper's processing steps were these. To identify disease-linked TCR variants, a new computational method was used, one built on a probabilistic model of VDJ rearrangement. TCRdb handled the public reads itself, with Q25 trimming in fastp and clone calling in MiXCR, and kept productive beta chains. Every entry covers one CDR3 protein and lists the most common genes and DNA from its rows. The V and J calls and clone size come from TCRdb's table, not from the authors' own analysis. Present in this sample are about 250,000 distinct CDR3 sequences, 18% of which were seen just once. Around a third of the sample lies in the top ten.

The sequencing sample was made of blood, either unsorted or a sorted T cell fraction (not recorded which). Recombination linked TRBV4-1 to TRBJ2-4; 7 middle bases align to TRBD1. The source of this sequence is a male donor with ankylosing spondylitis or in good health (not recorded which). Here is the DNA: TGCGCCAGCAGCCCACAGGGGTTAGAGAACATTCAGTACTTC. Its translation is CASSPQGLENIQYF.